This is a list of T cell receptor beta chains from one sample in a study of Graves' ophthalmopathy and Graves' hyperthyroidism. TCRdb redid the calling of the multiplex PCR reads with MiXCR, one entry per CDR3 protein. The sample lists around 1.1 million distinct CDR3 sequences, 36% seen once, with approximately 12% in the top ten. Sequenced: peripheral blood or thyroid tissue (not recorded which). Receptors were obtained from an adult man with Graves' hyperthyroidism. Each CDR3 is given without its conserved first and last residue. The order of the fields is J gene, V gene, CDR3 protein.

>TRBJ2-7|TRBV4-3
ASSHSRGYYEQY
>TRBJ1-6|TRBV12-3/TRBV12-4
ASSFRTGFNSPLH
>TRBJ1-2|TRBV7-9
ASSLGRQGGAGYT
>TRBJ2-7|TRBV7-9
ASSQDYHEQY
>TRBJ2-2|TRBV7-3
ASSLTPSGRPGELF
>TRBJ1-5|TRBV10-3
AISVGGLNQPQH
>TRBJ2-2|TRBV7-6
ASSLRQGAGTGELF
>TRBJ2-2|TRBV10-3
AMTERAPGSCF
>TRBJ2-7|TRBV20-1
SARGLGQGGFYEQY
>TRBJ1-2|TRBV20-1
SAPEVGGSGYT
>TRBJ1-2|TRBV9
ASSALTGAYGYT
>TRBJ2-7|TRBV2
ASNGISYEQY
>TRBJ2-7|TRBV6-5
ASSYQFRDRDYEQY
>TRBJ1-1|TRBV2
ASSEAPREAF
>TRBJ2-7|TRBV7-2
ASSSGLAGSQQY
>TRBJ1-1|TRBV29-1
SVRGVMDTEAF
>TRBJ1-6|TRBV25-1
VSSGVGSPLH
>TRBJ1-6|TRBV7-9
ASSPPSGRMGGESPLH
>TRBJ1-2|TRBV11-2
ASSPPLGGANYGYT
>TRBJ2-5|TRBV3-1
ASSRHRDRQETQY
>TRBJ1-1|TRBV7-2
ASSFGGFGNEAF
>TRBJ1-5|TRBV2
ASTQGSGQPQH
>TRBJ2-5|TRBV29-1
SLPSGGETQY
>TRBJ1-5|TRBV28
ASSLGGHRPQH
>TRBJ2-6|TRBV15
ATSRSYGANVLT
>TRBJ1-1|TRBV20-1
SARSGTGERSTEAF
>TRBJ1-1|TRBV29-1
SVPGQGTVTEAF
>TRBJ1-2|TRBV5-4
ASSPKVDHGYT
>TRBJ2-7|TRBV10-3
ASSLPTSGGFYEQY
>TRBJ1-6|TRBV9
ASSVVGGESPLH
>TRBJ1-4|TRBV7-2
ASSRGINEKLF
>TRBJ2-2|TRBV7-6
ASSLQPGLTINTGELF
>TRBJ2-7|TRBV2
ASSGRAGSYEQY
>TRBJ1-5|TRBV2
ACSASLVGSPQPQH
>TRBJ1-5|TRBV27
ASSSGFSAQH
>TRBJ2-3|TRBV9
ASSVVWNTDTQY
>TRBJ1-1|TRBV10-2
ASSEVIAEAF
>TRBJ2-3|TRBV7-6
ASSLGRGLTDTQY
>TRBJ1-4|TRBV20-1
SVTKDATNEKLF